The rows below give T cell receptor beta chains drawn from one sample of a study of blood T cells in healthy people across ages. TCRdb reprocessed the 5' RACE reads via MiXCR and lists one record per CDR3 protein. In the table there are some 900,000 distinct CDR3 sequences, around 49% of which are singletons. Sequenced input: blood. All receptors come from a man aged 25 to 40 in good health. Both conserved end residues are part of each CDR3. Each record gives: D gene, clone size, V gene, J gene, CDR3 DNA, CDR3 protein. A D gene is named only where the DNA matches it firmly. Only some rows state a clone size, as once, few, many or a class for expanded clones.

>TRBD1|once|TRBV6-5|TRBJ1-1
TGTGCCAGCAGTTGGGAGACAGGGGGCAACACTGAAGCTTTCTTT
CASSWETGGNTEAFF
>NA|few|TRBV7-2|TRBJ2-7
TGTGCCAATGACAGAAACTACGAGCAGTACTTC
CANDRNYEQYF
>TRBD2|NA|TRBV7-2|TRBJ2-1
TGTGCCAGCAGCATCCCTTCCGGGCGGGGGGGCAATGAGCAGTTCTTC
CASSIPSGRGGNEQFF
>TRBD1|NA|TRBV24-1|TRBJ1-2
TGTGCCACCAGTGACCGGACAGGGAGAAACTATGGCTACACCTTC
CATSDRTGRNYGYTF
>TRBD1|NA|TRBV29-1|TRBJ1-2
TGCAGCGTAAGGGAGACAGGGGACGGGAATGGCTACACCTTC
CSVRETGDGNGYTF
>TRBD2|NA|TRBV9|TRBJ2-3
TGTGCCAGCAGCGGCGGGGGAGTCTGGGGGACAGATACGCAGTATTTT
CASSGGGVWGTDTQYF
>NA|few|TRBV4-1|TRBJ2-5
TGCGCCAGCAGCCCCAGAACTGGGGAGGGACAAGGGTCAGAACGGCGTCAGTACTTC
CASSPRTGEGQGSERRQYF
>TRBD1|few|TRBV28|TRBJ2-3
TGTGCCAGCAGTACGTCAGGGGGCTCGGGAGATACGCAGTATTTT
CASSTSGGSGDTQYF
>TRBD2|few|TRBV7-2|TRBJ2-3
TGTGCCAGCGGCACAGCCTCCGGGACTAGACGCACAGATACGCAGTATTTT
CASGTASGTRRTDTQYF
>TRBD1|NA|TRBV24-1|TRBJ2-3
TGTGCCACCAGTGATTTCACAGGGGGCACAGATACGCAGTATTTT
CATSDFTGGTDTQYF
>NA|NA|TRBV4-2|TRBJ2-7
TGTGCCAGCAGCCAAGGGACCTTGACAGGGACTTCCTACGAGCAGTACTTC
CASSQGTLTGTSYEQYF
>NA|few|TRBV2|TRBJ1-1
TGTGCCAGCATTCAGGGGATGGGGGTGTCTGAAGCTTTCTTT
CASIQGMGVSEAFF
>NA|NA|TRBV28|TRBJ1-1
TGTGCCAGCAGTTTTCCATATAACACTGAAGCTTTCTTT
CASSFPYNTEAFF
>TRBD2|NA|TRBV9|TRBJ2-1
TGTGCCAGCAGCGGGAGACTAGCCCTGATCAACAATGAGCAGTTCTTC
CASSGRLALINNEQFF
>TRBD1|many|TRBV4-1|TRBJ1-1
TGCGCCAGCAGACAGGGGGGAATGAACACTGAAGCTTTCTTT
CASRQGGMNTEAFF
>TRBD1|few|TRBV2|TRBJ2-1
TGTGCCAGTATTAGGACAGGGGACAATGAGCAGTTCTTC
CASIRTGDNEQFF
>NA|many|TRBV20-1|TRBJ1-2
TGCAGTGCTATCACCAGTGACTATGGCTACACCTTC
CSAITSDYGYTF
>NA|few|TRBV25-1|TRBJ2-1
TGTGCCAGCAGTGAGCGGCTGGGCCTTAACAATGAGCAGTTCTTC
CASSERLGLNNEQFF
>NA|NA|TRBV4-1|TRBJ2-1
TGCGCCAGCAGCCACGGCAAAGACAATGAGCAGTTCTTC
CASSHGKDNEQFF
>TRBD2|NA|TRBV12-3/TRBV12-4|TRBJ2-3
TGTGCCAGCAGTTTAAGTACTGGTCTGGGCGGGGGAACAGATACGCAGTATTTT
CASSLSTGLGGGTDTQYF
>NA|NA|TRBV2|TRBJ2-5
TGTGCCAGCAGTGAAGCGGGAAGGACGCCCCTGTACTTC
CASSEAGRTPLYF
>TRBD1|NA|TRBV6-1|TRBJ1-1
TGTGCCAGCAGGGACAGGGTCTTCGGTGAAGCTTTCTTT
CASRDRVFGEAFF
>NA|NA|TRBV3-1|TRBJ2-5
TGTGCCAGCAGCCACAGAAGAGAAACTGAGACCCAGTACTTC
CASSHRRETETQYF
>NA|NA|TRBV20-1|TRBJ2-6
TGCAGTGCCGACCCTTGGGGATTCTCTGGGGCCAACGTCCTGACTTTC
CSADPWGFSGANVLTF
>NA|NA|TRBV3-1|TRBJ1-2
TGTGCCAGCAGCTACCGGTCAGCTAACTATGGCTACACCTTC
CASSYRSANYGYTF
>NA|NA|TRBV5-1|TRBJ2-7
TGCGCCAGCAGCTTAGTACTCGTCTACAATGAGCAGTACTTC
CASSLVLVYNEQYF
>TRBD1|NA|TRBV20-1|TRBJ2-7
TGCAGTGCTAGAGACCACGGGACAGGGACCCTCTACGAGCAGTACTTC
CSARDHGTGTLYEQYF
>NA|once|TRBV12-3/TRBV12-4|TRBJ2-7
TGTGCCAGCCTACTAGACAATGAGCAGTACTTC
CASLLDNEQYF
>TRBD1|NA|TRBV28|TRBJ1-1
TGTGCCAGCAGTTTGCTCGGGACAGGGAAAGCCATGAACACTGAAGCTTTCTTT
CASSLLGTGKAMNTEAFF
>NA|many|TRBV7-9|TRBJ2-1
TGTGCCAGCACCGATATGGGGGCCACTCCGTCCAATGAGCAGTTCTTC
CASTDMGATPSNEQFF
>NA|NA|TRBV14|TRBJ2-1
TGTGCCAGCAGCCAGGGCGGGCCTCGAGGGGAGGAGCAGTTCTTC
CASSQGGPRGEEQFF
>TRBD2|few|TRBV10-3|TRBJ2-5
TGTGCCATCAGTGAGTCGATAAGCGGGGGGATTCAAGAGACCCAGTACTTC
CAISESISGGIQETQYF
>NA|NA|TRBV4-1|TRBJ2-2
TGCGCCAGCAGCAGGGCGGAACAGGCCGTCGGGGAGCTGTTTTTT
CASSRAEQAVGELFF
>NA|NA|TRBV6-6|TRBJ2-3
TGTGCCACCACCACTAGAGATACGCAGTATTTT
CATTTRDTQYF
>NA|NA|TRBV21-1|TRBJ1-1
TGTGCCAGCACCCAGGAAGAGGCGGGGAACACTGAAGCTTTCTTT
CASTQEEAGNTEAFF
>NA|many|TRBV20-1|TRBJ2-2
TGCAGTGCCCCTTGGGACCGCTTCGGGGAGCTGTTTTTT
CSAPWDRFGELFF
>NA|NA|TRBV28|TRBJ2-4
TGTGTCAGCAGTTATAAGGTGCGGATTCTAGCCAAAAACATTCAGTACTTC
CVSSYKVRILAKNIQYF
>TRBD2|once|TRBV3-1|TRBJ2-3
TGTGCCAACAGCCAAGATTCCCGACTAGCGGGCACGGATACGCAGTATTTT
CANSQDSRLAGTDTQYF
>NA|NA|TRBV20-1|TRBJ1-1
TGCAGTGCTAGCCCCTACGAGGCGGTTTACCCGAACACTGAAGCTTTCTTT
CSASPYEAVYPNTEAFF
>NA|few|TRBV29-1|TRBJ2-1
TGCAGCGTTGAACCCTACAATGAGCAGTTCTTC
CSVEPYNEQFF
>NA|NA|TRBV7-2|TRBJ2-5
TGTGCCAGCAGCTTAGATTCGGGGCGGCGGACCCAGTACTTC
CASSLDSGRRTQYF
>NA|many|TRBV7-2|TRBJ2-7
TGTGCCAGCAGCTTGGGCAGGAGCTCCTACGAGCAGTACTTC
CASSLGRSSYEQYF
>NA|few|TRBV6-5|TRBJ1-5
TGTGCCAGCAGTTCGGACTCCCCCGAGCCCCAGCATTTT
CASSSDSPEPQHF
>TRBD2|NA|TRBV4-2|TRBJ2-7
TGTGCCAGCAGCCAAGGACTAGCGGGGGTCGAGCAGTACTTC
CASSQGLAGVEQYF
>NA|NA|TRBV10-3|TRBJ1-5
TGTGCCATCAAGTCTGAAGGGTTGCATCAGCCCCAGCATTTT
CAIKSEGLHQPQHF